The next 25 T cell receptor beta chains were all read from a single sample in a study of tumor-infiltrating lymphocytes in glioblastoma multiforme. TCRB libraries came from RNA via three nested multiplex PCR rounds. In TCRdb, the multiplex PCR reads were re-called with MiXCR into one record per CDR3 protein. Among about 32,000 distinct CDR3 sequences, 50% to 75% were seen once, and the ten largest hold around a third. Sequencing used brain tumor tissue. These receptors came from a male donor with glioblastoma.

This rearrangement joins TRBV11-3 to TRBJ2-1; D not certain. This CDR3 has 14 amino acids. The germline V and J ends were trimmed by 5 bases and 9 bases, with 17 bases remaining between them. Germline-derived CDR1 and CDR2 are SGHNT and YENEEA. The CDR3 coding sequence is TGTGCCAGCAGCCCCATCAGCGTAAACATTGAGCAGTTCTTC. This sequence encodes CASSPISVNIEQFF.

With regard to this clonotype: The junction shows a germline mismatch at one end, possibly a read error. The chain is built from TRBV6-8 and TRBJ2-2; TRBD2 agrees at 8 bases. The CDR3 loop spans 16 amino acids. Germline-derived CDR1 and CDR2 are MNHGY and SAAAGT. CDR3 DNA: TGTGCCAGCAGGACGGTCCCGGGACTAGAGACCGGGGGGCTGTTTTTT. Encoded protein: CASRTVPGLETGGLFF.

This clonotype is categorized as medium-sized. DNA of the CDR3: TGCAGTGCTAGAGTCCAAGTTGGACTAGCGGGAGGGTTTTACGAGCAGTACTTC. Its protein product is CSARVQVGLAGGFYEQYF. The chain has TRBV20-1 and TRBJ2-7; 15 positions agree with TRBD2. The CDR3 extends over 18 amino acids. The V gene end was trimmed by 1 base and the J gene end by 4 bases; junction bases not matched to a gene: 11. Germline CDR1 is DFQATT and CDR2 is SNEGSKA (reference sequence).

By share, this clonotype ranks as medium-sized (0.01 to 0.1%). The genes are TRBV20-1 and TRBJ2-3; no clear D gene. The CDR3 length is 14 residues. Germline CDR1 and CDR2: DFQATT and SNEGSKA (reference sequence). V was clipped by 5 bases and J by 0 bases, with 12 bases between them. CDR3 sequence: CSALTDISTDTQYF. The CDR3 region has the DNA TGCAGTGCTCTTACCGACATAAGCACAGATACGCAGTATTTT.

As regards this clonotype: Lacking the conserved final phenylalanine or tryptophan, this CDR3 likely reflects a read error. The CDR3 sequence is CANSESLGQGKNEQFL. As DNA, the CDR3 is TGCGCCAACAGTGAATCCCTAGGACAGGGGAAGAATGAGCAGTTCCTC. The gene calls are TRBV10-1 and TRBJ2-1; 9 bases are shared with TRBD1. Germline V gives CDR1 WNHNN, CDR2 SYGVQD (reference sequence). The CDR3 is 16 amino acids.

With respect to this clonotype: A read error is possible here, since a much larger clone lies one base away. The CDR3 does not end in the conserved phenylalanine or tryptophan, so this is likely a read error. The rearrangement uses TRBV6-1 and TRBJ2-7, with 8 bases lining up with TRBD2. CDR3 length: 14 residues. CDR1 and CDR2 (germline): MNHNS, SASEGT. The junction had 9 bases not matched to a gene; V was cut back by 6 bases and J by 5 bases. CDR3 region: CASRRVSGADEQYL. The CDR3, as DNA: TGTGCCAGCAGAAGGGTTAGCGGGGCCGACGAGCAGTACTTA.

As for this clonotype: Possible read error: a much larger clone is one base away. The chain carries TRBV10-3 and TRBJ2-7; D unresolved. Germline V gene sequence: CDR1 ENHRY, CDR2 SYGVKD. The CDR3 covers 12 residues. The CDR3 nucleotides are TGTCCCATCAGTGAGCCAGTGAACCACCGGTACTTC. It translates to CPISEPVNHRYF.

In its sample, this clonotype was seen many times. The rearrangement joins TRBV6-5 to TRBJ1-2; D is uncertain. The CDR3 runs to 15 residues. The V end lost 2 bases, the J end lost 0 bases, and 10 bases lay between the germline ends. Germline values: CDR1 MNHEY, CDR2 SVGAGI. CDR3 amino acids: CASSYQDGTNYGYTF. CDR3 DNA sequence: TGTGCCAGCAGTTACCAGGACGGCACTAACTATGGCTACACCTTC.

As for this clonotype: Sequence at one end of the junction differs from germline and may be a read error. The rearrangement uses TRBV29-1 and TRBJ1-1; D remains ambiguous. Germline V gives CDR1 SQVTM, CDR2 ANQGSEA. The length of the CDR3 is 12 residues. The CDR3 DNA sequence: TGCAGCGTTGGCCGGGGTAAAACTGAAGCTTTCTTC. Translating gives CSVGRGKTEAFF.

As to this clonotype: As the CDR3 is not closed by the conserved phenylalanine or tryptophan, this likely results from a read error. It is unclear where the CDR3 begins or ends on the DNA, so no DNA is shown, and the CDR3 is as TCRdb lists it. V gene TRBV5-4 combines with J gene TRBJ1-1. CDR1 and CDR2 from the germline V gene are SGHNT and YYREEE (reference sequence). The CDR3 contains 13 residues when both ends are counted. The CDR3 reads CASSLAGNTEAFY.

In this sample, this clonotype turned up a few times. The V call is TRBV12-3 or TRBV12-4, the J call TRBJ1-6; 8 positions agree with TRBD1. CDR3 size: 14 residues. V was pared by 6 bases and J by 8 bases, with 6 bases of the junction left unmatched. DNA of the CDR3: TGTGCCAGCAGACGGACAGGGAGGGATTCACCCCTCCACTTT. Translated, it gives CASRRTGRDSPLHF.

Worth noting for this clonotype: This may be a read error: a much more frequent sequence differs by one nucleotide. The rearrangement joins TRBV6-1 to TRBJ1-2; D not resolved. The CDR3 sequence is 14 residues long. The germline gives CDR1 MNHNS, CDR2 SASEGT. The DNA of the CDR3 is TGTGCCAGCAAACTAGTGGGCTCTAACTTTGGCTACACCTTC. Translation gives CASKLVGSNFGYTF.

There are many counts of this clonotype. The chain links TRBV7-9 to TRBJ1-1, with a possible D match to TRBD1 (6 bases). The CDR3 extends over 17 amino acids. The germline gives CDR1 SEHNR, CDR2 FQNEAQ (reference sequence). Trimming removed 5 bases from V and 1 base from J, with 20 bases in between. The CDR3 DNA sequence: TGTGCCAGCAGCAATGTTGGGGGGCTGTTAGGGAACACTGAAGCTTTCTTT. It is translated as CASSNVGGLLGNTEAFF.

The chain has TRBV5-1 and TRBJ1-1; D is unclear. The CDR3 is 13 residues long. V gave up 1 base and J gave up 4 bases, with 8 bases separating them. Germline V CDR1 and CDR2: SGHRS, YFSETQ. This chain's CDR3 is CASSLLDTTEAFF. The CDR3 DNA follows: TGCGCCAGCAGCTTGCTTGATACCACTGAAGCTTTCTTT.

This clonotype was picked up many times. The chain has TRBV6-1 and TRBJ2-2, with TRBD1 identical over 8 bases. V dropped 5 bases and J dropped 4; count of bases not matched to a gene: 3. Germline loops: CDR1 MNHNS, CDR2 SASEGT. The CDR3 is 14 residues long. This CDR3 is CASSRDRITGELFF. The CDR3 nucleotides read TGTGCCAGCAGTAGGGACAGGATCACCGGGGAGCTGTTTTTT.

This chain joins TRBV6-6 and TRBJ1-4; unclear D gene. There are 15 residues in the CDR3. The V gene lost 9 bases and the J gene lost 0 bases, with 14 bases spanning the gap. Germline values: CDR1 MNHNY, CDR2 SVGAGI (reference sequence). The CDR3 reads CARSHSRATNEKLFF. The CDR3 coding sequence is TGTGCCAGGAGTCACTCGAGGGCAACTAATGAAAAACTGTTTTTT.

As to this clonotype: The junction departs from germline at one end; a sequencing error may be responsible. The CDR3 bases are TGTACCAGCGGCCAAGTTACCAGGGTATACTCTGGGGCCAACGTCCTGACCTTC. It is translated as CTSGQVTRVYSGANVLTF. The chain links TRBV4-2 to TRBJ2-6, with D perhaps being TRBD1 or TRBD2 (5 bases each). The CDR3 has 18 amino acids. Germline V lookup: CDR1 LGHNA, CDR2 YNFKEQ.

On this clonotype itself: A clone one base away is much larger, so this may be a read error. For the CDR3, the DNA is TGTGCCAGGAATGGGACAGACAGTTCACCCCTCCACTTT. Translating it yields CARNGTDSSPLHF. The rearrangement uses TRBV14 and TRBJ1-6, with 7 nucleotides matching TRBD1. V was clipped by 9 bases and J by 9 bases; unmatched bases: 8. Germline CDR1 is SGHDN and CDR2 is FVKESK. This CDR3 has 13 amino acids.

A word on this clonotype: Germline is not matched at one junction end, which may reflect a read error. The rearrangement links TRBV20-1 to TRBJ1-5, with 7 positions matching TRBD1. The CDR3 length is 15 residues. Germline V CDR1 and CDR2: DFQATT, SNEGSKA (reference sequence). CDR3: CNASRQGVGNQPQHF. CDR3 nucleotides: TGCAATGCTAGTCGGCAGGGGGTGGGCAATCAACCCCAGCATTTT.

On this clonotype itself: One junction end disagrees with the germline gene, perhaps due to a read error. The chain uses TRBV4-1 and TRBJ1-1; tentatively, D is TRBD1 (5 bases). Germline V gene data show CDR1 as MGHRA and CDR2 as YSYEKL. The CDR3 has 16 residues. CDR3 in amino acids: CVNSQDRYRQNTEAFF. CDR3 nucleotides: TGCGTCAACAGCCAAGATCGCTACAGGCAGAACACTGAAGCCTTCTTT.

About this clonotype itself: This could be a read error, since a much larger clone is one nucleotide away. The rearrangement uses TRBV5-1 and TRBJ2-2, with D possibly TRBD2 on 5 matching bases. Germline loops: CDR1 SGHRS, CDR2 YFSETQ. CDR3 length: 12 residues. CDR3 in DNA: TGCGCCAGCAGCTTCCTCCCCGGGGAGCTGTTATTT. It is translated as CASSFLPGELLF.

This clonotype is medium-sized by share. This chain connects TRBV4-1 to TRBJ1-1, with D hard to call. Germline lookup yields CDR1 MGHRA and CDR2 YSYEKL. Trimming removed 3 bases from V and 1 base from J, with 3 bases in between. This CDR3 spans 12 amino acids. As DNA, the CDR3 is TGCGCCAGCAGCCATCAGAACACTGAAGCTTTCTTT. Its protein product is CASSHQNTEAFF.

This clonotype was detected only once. No conserved phenylalanine or tryptophan is present at the end of the CDR3, so a read error is the likely explanation. It is unclear where the CDR3 begins or ends on the DNA, so no DNA is shown, and the CDR3 is as TCRdb lists it. The chain couples TRBV20-1 to TRBJ2-3; the table's TRBD1 call for D was not verified on the DNA. The germline CDR1 and CDR2 sequences are DFQATT and SNEGSKA (reference sequence). The CDR3 is 13 residues long, counting both termini. The CDR3 sequence is CGAWPPMSEARYL.

This clonotype was seen ten or more times. A much larger clone sits a single nucleotide away, making a read error possible. The chain combines TRBV20-1 with TRBJ2-3; 7 positions agree with TRBD2. The CDR3 length is 14 residues. Germline V gene data show CDR1 as DFQATT and CDR2 as SNEGSKA (reference sequence). The CDR3 DNA follows: TGCGGTGCTAGAGTTACTAGCGGCACAGATACGCAGTATTTT. Amino acid sequence: CGARVTSGTDTQYF.

This clonotype was detected ten times or more. The V and J genes are TRBV6-1 and TRBJ1-6, with a weak D call TRBD1 (5 bases). The V gene's germline CDR1 is MNHNS and CDR2 SASEGT. V was pared by 7 bases and J by 10 bases, with 23 bases between. The CDR3 is made up of 16 amino acids. CDR3 bases: TGTGCCAGCATTCGGCACGGGACGGACACGGGGTCACCCCTCCACTTT. This translates into CASIRHGTDTGSPLHF.